This TCR beta chain emerged from a study of identical twins. Study-level findings and limits: Cross-sectional statistical analysis was relied on for the conclusions, without the same donors being followed. The more abundant beta clonotypes in cord blood had fewer insertions, and memory repertoires did not show this.

Through template switching, a universal primer site was introduced, and the cDNA contained unique molecular identifiers. Each CDR3 protein is one row after TCRdb ran MiXCR on the 5' RACE reads. The repertoire has more than 200,000 distinct CDR3 sequences, around a tenth of them found once; the top ten carry 5.1%. Worth noting for this clonotype: Its matching antigen is unknown.

Germline V gene data show CDR1 as LGHNA and CDR2 as YNFKEQ. Losses at the gene ends were 1 base for V and 5 bases for J; bases not matched to a gene: 8. CDR3 length: 18 amino acids. The chain carries TRBV4-2 and TRBJ2-1, with TRBD2 identical over 13 bases. Sequencing was performed on memory (CD45RO+) T cells sorted from blood. This TCR was sampled from a woman aged 18-29 years in good health. The chain's CDR3 is CASSQAARLAGGDNEQFF. For the CDR3, the DNA is TGTGCCAGCAGCCAAGCAGCCCGACTAGCGGGGGGAGACAATGAGCAGTTCTTC.